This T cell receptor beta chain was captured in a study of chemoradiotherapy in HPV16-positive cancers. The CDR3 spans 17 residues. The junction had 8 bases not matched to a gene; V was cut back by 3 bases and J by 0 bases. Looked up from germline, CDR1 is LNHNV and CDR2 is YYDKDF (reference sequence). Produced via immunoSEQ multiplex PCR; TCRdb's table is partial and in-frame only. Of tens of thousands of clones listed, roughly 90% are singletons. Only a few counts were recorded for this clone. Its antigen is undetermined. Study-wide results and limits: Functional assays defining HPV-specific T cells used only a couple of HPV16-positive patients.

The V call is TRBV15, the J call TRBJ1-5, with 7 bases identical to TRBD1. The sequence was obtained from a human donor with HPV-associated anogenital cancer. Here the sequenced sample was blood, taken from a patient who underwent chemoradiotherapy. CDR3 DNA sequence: TGTGCCACCAGCAGCGACAGGGTTTCAATTAGCAATCAGCCCCAGCATTTT. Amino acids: CATSSDRVSISNQPQHF.